This T cell receptor beta chain was found in a study of post-analysis software for immune sequencing data. Whole-study context: Secondary progressive, relapsing-remitting and progressive-relapsing multiple sclerosis were among the included disease courses.

Sequencing libraries made from TCR beta cDNA carried unique molecular identifiers. TCRdb itself ran the PCR reads through MiXCR, one entry per CDR3 protein. The sample includes 380,000 or so distinct CDR3 sequences, 30% to 45% seen only once; the top ten take around 15%. Many counts were recorded for this clonotype. Its antigen remains unknown. General study results and limits: TRBV5-6, TRBV5-1 and TRBV20-1 were among roughly 5 TRBV segments more frequent in patients than controls. The study found significantly lower normalized Chao1 diversity in multiple sclerosis patients than in controls.

Germline V gene sequence: CDR1 SGHRS, CDR2 YFSETQ. V dropped 4 bases and J dropped 4 bases, with 9 bases sitting between them. The CDR3 sequence is 13 residues long. The source material was blood. The sequence came from a girl aged 5 to 17 with multiple sclerosis. J is TRBJ2-1 and V is TRBV5-1; either TRBD1 or TRBD2 may supply D (5 bases each). CDR3 DNA sequence: TGCGCCAGCAGCCCGGGGCAATACAATGAGCAGTTCTTC. Residues: CASSPGQYNEQFF.